These 25 T cell receptor beta chains came from one sample sequenced in a study of CD8+ T cells in alopecia areata. RNA was isolated and reverse transcribed to cDNA, the sequencing template. Sequencing was performed with immunoSEQ multiplex PCR; in TCRdb, only in-frame clones are kept and a portion is missing. The profile shows fewer than 250,000 clones, about three fifths of them singletons. Treatment specified: oral pan-JAK inhibitor, 5-10 mg twice daily. The sequencing here drew on CD4+ T cells sorted from blood, taken at week 4, from a patient treated with tofacitinib. All receptors derive from a human donor with alopecia areata.

This clone was picked up one time. This sequence joins TRBV16 and TRBJ2-7; D gene uncertain. The length of the CDR3 is 14 residues. Germline loops: CDR1 KGHSY, CDR2 FQNENV. V shed 4 bases and J shed 7 bases, with 17 bases lying between them. The CDR3 is CASSPPRSPQEQYF. In DNA, the CDR3 is TGTGCCAGCAGCCCGCCTAGGAGTCCCCAGGAGCAGTACTTC.

About this clone itself: In the same sample, other DNA sequences code for this CDR3. The chain joins TRBV5-1 to TRBJ2-3; weak D call: TRBD2 (6 bases). CDR1 and CDR2 (germline): SGHRS, YFSETQ. The CDR3 length is 15 residues. Trimming pared 0 bases from V and 3 bases from J, leaving 11 bases between. CDR3 DNA sequence: TGCGCCAGCAGCTTGGATCCAGGGAGGACAGATACGCAGTATTTT. Translating gives CASSLDPGRTDTQYF. The variable domain in full, completed from reference TRBV5-1 and TRBJ2-3, reads KAGVTQTPRYLIKTRGQQVTLSCSPISGHRSVSWYQQTPGQGLQFLFEYFSETQRNKGNFPGRFSGRQFSNSRSEMNVSTLELGDSALYLCASSLDPGRTDTQYFGPGTRLTVL.

The CDR3 region has the DNA TGTGCCAGCAGTGGAGGGACAGGGAATCGTGGCTACACCTTC. Translating it yields CASSGGTGNRGYTF. The J gene is TRBJ1-2, the V gene TRBV28; TRBD1 matches 9 bases. With V trimmed by 5 bases and J by 7 bases, 8 bases remained unmatched. Germline-derived CDR1 and CDR2 are MDHEN and SYDVKM. The length of the CDR3 is 14 residues.

This clone has more than one count but fewer than ten. Other DNA sequences in this sample translate to the same CDR3. The gene calls are TRBV4-3 and TRBJ2-5; D could derive from TRBD1 or TRBD2 (5 bases each). The CDR3 extends over 15 amino acids. Germline CDR1 LGHNA, CDR2 YSLEER. V lost 0 bases and J 1 base, leaving 9 bases between the germline ends. The CDR3 DNA follows: TGCGCCAGCAGCCAAGATTATGGGGGCCAAGAGACCCAGTACTTC. Its translation: CASSQDYGGQETQYF.

The chain employs TRBV25-1 and TRBJ2-3, with no clear D. Trimming pared 8 bases from V and 4 bases from J, leaving 22 bases between. CDR1 and CDR2 (germline): MGHDK, SYGVNS. The CDR3 spans 16 residues. The CDR3 coding sequence is TGTGCCAGCTCACGAGGTGAGGTGATCGGAGCAGATACGCAGTATTTT. Residues: CASSRGEVIGADTQYF.

The sample holds a few counts of this clone. The junction shows a germline mismatch at one end, possibly a read error. At the DNA level, this CDR3 is encoded by other sequences in the same sample as well. The genes are TRBV28 and TRBJ1-4; D is uncertain. The CDR3 extends over 17 amino acids. Germline CDR1 and CDR2: MDHEN and SYDVKM. The CDR3 DNA reads TGTGCCAGCAGTTCTGCCCCTGGACGTGCAACTAATGAAAAACTGTTTTTC. Translated: CASSSAPGRATNEKLFF.

V gene TRBV15 combines with J gene TRBJ2-7; the match to TRBD1 covers 7 bases. J lost 2 bases, V lost 1 base, and 2 bases had no gene match. Germline-derived CDR1 and CDR2 are LNHNV and YYDKDF (reference sequence). The CDR3 extends over 14 amino acids. CDR3 protein: CATSRGDSPYEQYF. DNA for the CDR3: TGTGCCACCAGCAGAGGGGACAGCCCCTACGAGCAGTACTTC.

This rearrangement joins TRBV6-6 to TRBJ2-1; 14 bases fit TRBD2. Germline CDR1 and CDR2: MNHNY and SVGAGI (reference sequence). V gave up 6 bases and J gave up 10 bases; unmatched junction bases: 2. The CDR3 totals 13 residues. CDR3 DNA sequence: TGTGCCAGCAGCCGACTAGCGGGAGGGGAGCAGTTCTTC. Its translation: CASSRLAGGEQFF.

The chain recombines TRBV29-1 with TRBJ2-5, with D uncertain. Trimming removed 6 bases from V and 4 bases from J, with 15 bases in between. This CDR3 spans 13 amino acids. CDR1 is SQVTM, CDR2 ANQGSEA, per germline. CDR3 loop: CSVDPGHVETQYF. CDR3 sequence (DNA): TGCAGCGTCGATCCAGGTCACGTAGAGACCCAGTACTTC.

In regard to this clone: The junction shows a germline mismatch at one end, possibly a read error. The chain carries TRBV30 and TRBJ1-4, with D possibly TRBD1 on 5 matching bases. The CDR3 has 12 amino acids. The germline CDR1 and CDR2 sequences are GTSNPN and SVGIG (reference sequence). The CDR3 region is CAWSVHEQGLHF. CDR3 nucleotides: TGTGCCTGGAGTGTTCATGAGCAGGGCCTGCATTTT. The whole variable domain, remainder taken from reference TRBV30 and TRBJ1-4, is SQTIHQWPATLVQPVGSPLSLECTVEGTSNPNLYWYRQAAGRGLQLLFYSVGIGQISSEVPQNLSASRPQDRQFILSSKKLLLSDSGFYLCAWSVHEQGLHFGSGTQLSVL.

This rearrangement joins TRBV5-1 to TRBJ2-7; D tentatively reads TRBD1 or TRBD2 (5 bases each). Trimming took 0 bases from V and 3 from J, leaving 10 bases between them. This CDR3 region has 14 residues. Germline-derived CDR1 and CDR2 are SGHRS and YFSETQ. CDR3 sequence reads: CASSLAGANYEQYF. CDR3 nucleotide sequence: TGCGCCAGCAGCTTGGCCGGGGCGAACTACGAGCAGTACTTC. The full variable domain, its missing parts supplied by reference TRBV5-1 and TRBJ2-7, is KAGVTQTPRYLIKTRGQQVTLSCSPISGHRSVSWYQQTPGQGLQFLFEYFSETQRNKGNFPGRFSGRQFSNSRSEMNVSTLELGDSALYLCASSLAGANYEQYFGPGTRLTVT.

There are a few counts of this clone. This chain uses TRBV4-3 with TRBJ2-7; TRBD1 matches at 8 bases. J gave up 2 bases and V 1 base, and 4 bases lay outside the gene matches. The CDR3 spans 15 residues. Germline loops: CDR1 LGHNA, CDR2 YSLEER. CDR3 sequence reads: CASSQGQGKTYEQYF. The CDR3 nucleotides read TGCGCCAGCAGCCAAGGACAGGGGAAGACCTACGAGCAGTACTTC.

The J gene is TRBJ2-7, the V gene TRBV29-1; tentatively, D is TRBD1 (5 bases). This CDR3 spans 13 amino acids. Germline V gene data show CDR1 as SQVTM and CDR2 as ANQGSEA. V lost 4 bases, J lost 1 base, and 11 bases lay in between. CDR3 region: CSVGQGSSYEQYF. Written as DNA, the CDR3 is TGCAGCGTTGGTCAGGGTTCTTCCTACGAGCAGTACTTC.

There are a few counts of this clone. This sequence joins TRBV5-6 and TRBJ2-1; tentative D call: TRBD2 (5 bases). Germline values: CDR1 SGHDT, CDR2 YYEEEE. Trimming left V 3 bases short and J 6 bases short, with 7 bases between. The CDR3 extends over 12 amino acids. For the CDR3, the DNA is TGTGCCAGCAGCTGGACTGCCAATGAGCAGTTCTTC. Translated, it gives CASSWTANEQFF.

A few counts support this clone. J is TRBJ1-4 and V is TRBV20-1, with D unresolved. CDR3 length: 11 amino acids. Germline V gene data show CDR1 as DFQATT and CDR2 as SNEGSKA (reference sequence). With 2 bases removed from V and 11 bases from J, the gap between germline ends came to 9 bases. The CDR3 DNA follows: TGCAGTGCTAGACCCGATGGGAAACTGTTTTTT. It yields the protein CSARPDGKLFF.

J is TRBJ2-3 and V is TRBV30, with D unresolved. CDR3 size: 13 residues. With 0 bases removed from V and 4 bases from J, the gap between germline ends came to 8 bases. Germline lookup yields CDR1 GTSNPN and CDR2 SVGIG (reference sequence). The CDR3 region has the DNA TGTGCCTGGAGTGTACGGGTCCCAGATACGCAGTATTTT. The encoded protein is CAWSVRVPDTQYF.

This clone was picked up a small number of times. One junction end does not reproduce the germline sequence, and a read error may be involved. The genes are TRBV29-1 and TRBJ2-7, with D tentatively TRBD1 or TRBD2 (5 bases each). The CDR3 runs 14 residues. In germline, CDR1 is SQVTM, CDR2 ANQGSEA. The CDR3: CSVGRGARANEQYF. The CDR3 DNA is TGCAGTGTTGGGAGAGGGGCGAGAGCGAACGAGCAGTACTTC.

The rearrangement links TRBV18 to TRBJ1-2, with unresolved D. Trimming left V 0 bases short and J 3 bases short, with 8 bases between. The CDR3 consists of 14 residues. Germline lookup yields CDR1 KGHSH and CDR2 LQKENI. The CDR3 DNA reads TGTGCCAGCTCACCACCCCTGGTCGACTATGGCTACACCTTC. Its translation is CASSPPLVDYGYTF.

V and J are TRBV13 and TRBJ1-2; D not resolved. This CDR3 is built from 11 residues. From germline, CDR1 is PRHDT and CDR2 FYEKMQ (reference sequence). V was cut by 7 bases and J by 1 base, with 4 bases left in between. The CDR3, as DNA: TGTGCCAGCACCCTTAACTATGGCTACACCTTC. Translated: CASTLNYGYTF.

CDR3 nucleotides: TGTGCCAGCAGCCAAGGGCAGGGGGCGAGTGGCTACACCTTC. Residues: CASSQGQGASGYTF. The chain has TRBV14 and TRBJ1-2; 8 bases match TRBD1. Germline assignment: CDR1 SGHDN and CDR2 FVKESK. The CDR3 totals 14 residues. J was trimmed by 7 bases and V by 1 base; bases with no gene match: 5.

Comment on this clone: This specimen includes other DNA sequences encoding the same CDR3. The chain combines TRBV5-1 with TRBJ2-7; 11 bases match TRBD2. The germline V gene has CDR1 SGHRS and CDR2 YFSETQ. The length of the CDR3 is 15 residues. J lost 1 base, V lost 3 bases, and 3 bases had no gene match. CDR3 in amino acids: CASSSGLAGSYEQYF. The CDR3 DNA reads as TGCGCCAGCAGCTCTGGACTAGCGGGTTCCTACGAGCAGTACTTC.

This rearrangement joins TRBV10-3 to TRBJ2-5; TRBD2 matches at 8 bases. The CDR3 spans 15 residues. The germline V gene encodes CDR1 ENHRY and CDR2 SYGVKD. V lost 5 bases to trimming and J lost 2 bases; unmatched junction nucleotides: 7. CDR3 DNA sequence: TGTGCCATCAGTCCAAGCGGGAGTAGGCAAGAGACCCAGTACTTC. Translation gives CAISPSGSRQETQYF.

The chain links TRBV5-4 to TRBJ2-2, with no clear D. The ends were cut back, 4 bases at V and 3 bases at J, with 4 bases in the middle. There are 12 residues in the CDR3. Germline V gene sequence: CDR1 SGHNT, CDR2 YYREEE (reference sequence). The CDR3 coding sequence is TGTGCCAGCAGCCAATACACCGGGGAGCTGTTTTTT. Amino acids: CASSQYTGELFF.

This clone was observed a few times. Different DNA sequences within this sample yield the same CDR3. This chain uses TRBV5-1 with TRBJ1-5; D uncertain. CDR1 and CDR2 (germline): SGHRS, YFSETQ. The length of the CDR3 is 13 residues. Trimming pared 0 bases from V and 0 bases from J, leaving 1 base between. CDR3 protein: CASSLGSNQPQHF. The CDR3 coding sequence is TGCGCCAGCAGCTTGGGTAGCAATCAGCCCCAGCATTTT.

J is TRBJ1-2 and V is TRBV30, with 10 nucleotides matching TRBD1. V lost 4 bases to trimming and J lost 2 bases; unmatched junction nucleotides: 10. The length of the CDR3 is 16 residues. Germline assignment: CDR1 GTSNPN and CDR2 SVGIG (reference sequence). The CDR3 DNA sequence: TGTGCCTGGATTGCCCTCCTGGGACAGGGGAACTATGGCTACACCTTC. Translating gives CAWIALLGQGNYGYTF. The full variable domain, with the rest looked up from reference TRBV30 and TRBJ1-2, is SQTIHQWPATLVQPVGSPLSLECTVEGTSNPNLYWYRQAAGRGLQLLFYSVGIGQISSEVPQNLSASRPQDRQFILSSKKLLLSDSGFYLCAWIALLGQGNYGYTFGSGTRLTVV.